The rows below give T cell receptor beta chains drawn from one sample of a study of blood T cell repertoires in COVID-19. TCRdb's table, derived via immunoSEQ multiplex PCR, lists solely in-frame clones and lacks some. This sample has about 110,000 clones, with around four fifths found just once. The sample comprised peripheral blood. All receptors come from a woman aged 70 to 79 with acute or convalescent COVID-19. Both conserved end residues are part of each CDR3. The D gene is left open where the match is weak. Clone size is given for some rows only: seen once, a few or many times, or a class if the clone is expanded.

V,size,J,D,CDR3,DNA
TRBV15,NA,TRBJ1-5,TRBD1,CATSRSWTGGGGNQPQHF,TGTGCCACCAGCCGATCATGGACAGGGGGCGGTGGCAATCAGCCCCAGCATTTT
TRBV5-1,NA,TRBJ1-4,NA,CASSPGGATNEKLFF,TGCGCCAGCAGCCCCGGCGGTGCAACTAATGAAAAACTGTTTTTT
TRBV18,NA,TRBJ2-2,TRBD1,CASSPRTGLNTGELFF,TGTGCCAGCTCCCCTCGGACAGGGCTAAACACCGGGGAGCTGTTTTTT
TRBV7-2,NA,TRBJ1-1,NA,CASSPRQLNTEAFF,TGTGCCAGCAGCCCAAGACAGCTGAACACTGAAGCTTTCTTT
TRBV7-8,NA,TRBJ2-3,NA,CASSFQGFIVFRTDTQYF,TGTGCCAGCAGCTTTCAGGGTTTTATAGTATTTCGCACAGATACGCAGTATTTT
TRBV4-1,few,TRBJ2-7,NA,CASSQDLASSYEQYF,TGCGCCAGCAGCCAAGACTTAGCCTCTTCCTACGAGCAGTACTTC
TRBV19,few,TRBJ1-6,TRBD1,CASRRLRGRPLHF,TGTGCCAGTAGGAGACTCAGGGGGCGCCCCCTCCACTTT
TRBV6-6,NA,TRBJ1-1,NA,CASSYSYNTEAFF,TGTGCCAGCAGTTACTCTTATAACACTGAAGCTTTCTTT
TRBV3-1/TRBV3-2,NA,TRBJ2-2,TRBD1,CASSPQTGTGELFF,TGTGCCAGCAGCCCGCAGACAGGGACCGGGGAGCTGTTTTTT
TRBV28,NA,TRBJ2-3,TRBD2,CASSSASGGADTQYF,TGTGCCAGCAGTTCTGCTTCCGGGGGGGCAGATACGCAGTATTTT
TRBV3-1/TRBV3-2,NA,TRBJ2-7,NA,CASSQGSRTSYEQYF,TGTGCCAGCAGCCAGGGCAGCAGAACGTCCTACGAGCAGTACTTC
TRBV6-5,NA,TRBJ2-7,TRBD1,CASSKDRGPLEQYF,TGTGCCAGCAGTAAGGACAGGGGGCCGCTTGAGCAGTACTTC
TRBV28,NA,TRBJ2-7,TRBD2,CASSSGAVSYEQYF,TGTGCCAGCAGCAGCGGGGCAGTCTCCTACGAGCAGTACTTC
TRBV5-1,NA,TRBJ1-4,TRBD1,CASSSGGTNEKLFF,TGCGCCAGCAGCTCAGGGGGAACTAATGAAAAACTGTTTTTT
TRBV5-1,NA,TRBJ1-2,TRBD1,CASTGQVTSNYGYTF,TGCGCCAGCACCGGACAGGTTACCTCTAACTATGGCTACACCTTC
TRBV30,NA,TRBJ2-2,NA,CAWSRAGPPLFF,TGTGCCTGGAGTAGGGCAGGGCCGCCGCTGTTTTTT
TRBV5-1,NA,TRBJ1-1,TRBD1,CASSPVGQAITEAFF,TGCGCCAGCAGCCCGGTCGGACAGGCAATCACTGAAGCTTTCTTT
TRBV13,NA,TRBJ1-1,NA,CASSPRGGPEAFF,TGTGCCAGCAGCCCCCGGGGGGGGCCTGAAGCTTTCTTT
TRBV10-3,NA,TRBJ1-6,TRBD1,CAISSGTANSPLHF,TGTGCCATCAGTTCCGGGACAGCAAATTCACCCCTCCACTTT
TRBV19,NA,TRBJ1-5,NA,CASSEVVNQPQHF,TGTGCCAGTAGTGAGGTGGTTAATCAGCCCCAGCATTTT
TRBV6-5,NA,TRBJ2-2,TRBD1,CASSRTGLNTGELFF,TGTGCCAGCAGTAGGACAGGGCTCAACACCGGGGAGCTGTTTTTT
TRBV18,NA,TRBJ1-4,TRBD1,CASSPPVRTGFEKLFF,TGTGCCAGCTCACCCCCGGTGCGGACAGGTTTTGAAAAACTGTTTTTT
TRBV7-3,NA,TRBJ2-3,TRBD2,CASSLSPGTSGRGVTQYF,TGTGCCAGCAGCCTATCGCCCGGGACTAGCGGGAGAGGGGTTACGCAGTATTTT
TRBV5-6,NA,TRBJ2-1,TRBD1,CASSLSRDRGLF,TGTGCCAGCAGTCTAAGCCGGGACAGGGGGCTCTTC
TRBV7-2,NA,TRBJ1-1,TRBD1,CASSRVYSGGVRTEAFF,TGTGCCAGCAGCCGCGTATACTCAGGGGGCGTTAGGACTGAAGCTTTCTTT
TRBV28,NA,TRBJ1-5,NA,CASSSLSGQPQHF,TGTGCCAGCAGTTCCCTGAGCGGGCAGCCCCAGCATTTT
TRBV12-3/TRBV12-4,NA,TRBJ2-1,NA,CASSLGGPNEQFF,TGTGCCAGCAGTTTGGGGGGTCCCAATGAGCAGTTCTTC
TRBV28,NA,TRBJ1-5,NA,CASSLTGFEGNQPQHF,TGTGCCAGCAGTTTAACAGGGTTTGAGGGCAATCAGCCCCAGCATTTT
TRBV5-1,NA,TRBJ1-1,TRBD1,CASSLEAGGYTEAFF,TGCGCCAGCAGCTTGGAGGCAGGGGGCTACACTGAAGCTTTCTTT
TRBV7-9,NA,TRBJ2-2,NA,CASILSAGTNTGELFF,TGTGCCAGCATCCTGTCGGCAGGGACGAACACCGGGGAGCTGTTTTTT
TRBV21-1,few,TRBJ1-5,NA,CASSGRDTVIRFNSNQPQHF,TGTGCCAGCAGCGGACGGGACACGGTGATCAGGTTCAATAGCAATCAGCCCCAGCATTTT
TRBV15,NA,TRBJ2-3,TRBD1,CATSWGQVSGDTQYF,TGTGCCACCTCTTGGGGACAGGTCTCGGGAGATACGCAGTATTTT
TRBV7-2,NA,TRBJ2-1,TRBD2,CASSPGLAGAYNEQFF,TGTGCCAGCAGTCCGGGACTAGCGGGGGCCTACAATGAGCAGTTCTTC
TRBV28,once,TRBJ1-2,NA,CASSLGNYGYTF,TGTGCCAGCAGTTTAGGCAACTATGGCTACACCTTC
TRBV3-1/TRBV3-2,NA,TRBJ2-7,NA,CASSQGRGYEQYF,TGTGCCAGCAGCCAAGGGCGGGGCTACGAGCAGTACTTC
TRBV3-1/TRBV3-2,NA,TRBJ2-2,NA,CASSQDIASGELFF,TGTGCCAGCAGCCAAGATATAGCTAGCGGGGAGCTGTTTTTT
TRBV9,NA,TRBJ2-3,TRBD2,CASSVRASGTVDTQYF,TGTGCCAGCAGCGTGAGGGCTAGCGGGACGGTAGATACGCAGTATTTT
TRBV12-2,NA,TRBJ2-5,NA,CASPFLPLWTSGDLTRTQYF,TGTGCAAGTCCCTTTCTCCCTTTATGGACTAGCGGGGACCTCACGAGGACCCAGTACTTC
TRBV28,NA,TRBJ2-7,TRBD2,CASSLRTSGRRTYEQYF,TGTGCCAGCAGTTTACGGACTAGCGGGAGAAGGACCTACGAGCAGTACTTC
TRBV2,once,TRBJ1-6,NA,CASKDRGFFRNSPLHF,TGTGCCAGCAAAGACCGCGGTTTTTTTAGGAATTCACCCCTCCACTTT
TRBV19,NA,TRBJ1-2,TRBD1,CASSPMGQRNYGYTF,TGTGCCAGTAGTCCGATGGGACAGCGAAACTATGGCTACACCTTC
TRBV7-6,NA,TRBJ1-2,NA,CASSLALGGGLFNYGYTF,TGTGCCAGCAGCTTAGCCCTCGGTGGGGGCTTGTTTAACTATGGCTACACCTTC
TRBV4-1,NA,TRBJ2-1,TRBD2,CASSQMREKGGRAYNEQFF,TGCGCCAGCAGCCAAATGAGGGAGAAAGGCGGGAGAGCCTACAATGAGCAGTTCTTC
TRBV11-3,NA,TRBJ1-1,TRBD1,CASSTGDTEAFF,TGTGCCAGCAGTACAGGGGACACTGAAGCTTTCTTT
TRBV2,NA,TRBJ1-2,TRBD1,CATGQGSSYGYTF,TGTGCCACGGGACAGGGGTCCTCCTATGGCTACACCTTC
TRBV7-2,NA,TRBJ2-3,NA,CASSLDLTSWDTQYF,TGTGCCAGCAGCTTAGATCTCACTAGCTGGGATACGCAGTATTTT
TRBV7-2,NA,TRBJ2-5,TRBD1,CASTRDRGETQYF,TGTGCCAGCACCAGAGACAGGGGGGAGACCCAGTACTTC
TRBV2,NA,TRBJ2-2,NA,CASDTRTVNTGELFF,TGTGCCAGCGATACTAGGACAGTAAACACCGGGGAGCTGTTTTTT
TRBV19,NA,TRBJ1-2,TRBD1,CASSIARTGSYGYTF,TGTGCCAGTAGTATAGCCCGGACAGGATCCTATGGCTACACCTTC
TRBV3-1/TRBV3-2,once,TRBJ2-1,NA,CASSRLEGNNEQFF,TGTGCCAGCAGCCGGCTCGAGGGCAACAATGAGCAGTTCTTC
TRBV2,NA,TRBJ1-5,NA,CASSTDTQVLGQPQHF,TGTGCCAGCAGTACAGATACTCAGGTGTTAGGTCAGCCCCAGCATTTT
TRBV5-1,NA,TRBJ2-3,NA,CASSLEGLGAFQDTQYF,TGCGCCAGCAGCTTGGAGGGGCTAGGGGCCTTCCAGGATACGCAGTATTTT
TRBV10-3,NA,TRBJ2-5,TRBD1,CAISQTGTGTETQYF,TGTGCCATCAGTCAGACCGGGACAGGGACGGAGACCCAGTACTTC
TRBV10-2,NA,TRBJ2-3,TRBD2,CASRKREGLTDTQYF,TGCGCCAGCAGGAAGCGGGAGGGCCTCACAGATACGCAGTATTTT
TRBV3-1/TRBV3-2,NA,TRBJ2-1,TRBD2,CASSQGVSSGRDEQFF,TGTGCCAGCAGCCAAGGAGTTTCAAGCGGGAGGGATGAGCAGTTCTTC
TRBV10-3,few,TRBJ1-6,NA,CAISESGTLNNSPLHF,TGTGCCATCAGTGAGTCGGGGACACTAAATAACTCACCCCTCCACTTT
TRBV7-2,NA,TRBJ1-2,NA,CASSLGMGGYGYTF,TGTGCCAGCAGCTTAGGAATGGGGGGGTATGGCTACACCTTC
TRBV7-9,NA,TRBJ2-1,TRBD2,CASSFSASGNDEQFF,TGTGCCAGCAGCTTTTCGGCTAGCGGGAACGATGAGCAGTTCTTC